A selection of T cell receptor beta chains follows, all from one sample in a study of blood T cell repertoires in COVID-19. Some clones are missing from TCRdb's copy, which holds only in-frame ones; the method was immunoSEQ multiplex PCR. There are 200,000 to 250,000 clones in the sample; 70% to 90% occur only once, and about 0.95% lies in the top ten. The sample was PBMCs or T cells enriched from blood (not recorded which). These receptors were obtained from a middle-aged man who had been exposed to COVID-19. The CDR3 runs from the conserved cysteine through the conserved F or W. The D gene is left open where the match is weak. A clone size is listed for some rows: how often the clone was seen (once, few, many), or a class if it is expanded.

cdr3_nt	cdr3_aa	clone_size	v_call	d_call	j_call
TGTGCCAGCAGTCCTTCTTATAGCAATCAGCCCCAGCATTTT	CASSPSYSNQPQHF	-	TRBV7-9	-	TRBJ1-5
TGCGCCAGCAGCACGAGAATTGGGGGAGGGGATGAAAAACTGTTTTTT	CASSTRIGGGDEKLFF	-	TRBV5-1	-	TRBJ1-4
TGTGCCAGCAGTACGACAGTTTTCGAGCAGTACTTC	CASSTTVFEQYF	-	TRBV28	-	TRBJ2-7
TGTGCCAGCAGCTTTTTCGAGGGTGAAAAACTGTTTTTT	CASSFFEGEKLFF	-	TRBV7-9	-	TRBJ1-4
TGCAGCGCACAGGCACAGTCGAACACTGAAGCTTTCTTT	CSAQAQSNTEAFF	-	TRBV29-1	-	TRBJ1-1
TGTGCCAGCAGCCAAGATCGTTGGGGCGATCAGCCCCAGCATTTT	CASSQDRWGDQPQHF	once	TRBV3-1/TRBV3-2	-	TRBJ1-5
TGTGCCAGCAGCTTACTAGCGAACCCCTACAATGAGCAGTTCTTC	CASSLLANPYNEQFF	few	TRBV5-8	TRBD2	TRBJ2-1
TGTGCCAGCTCACCACAGGGGGTTCCAGGCAGTGAGCAGTTCTTC	CASSPQGVPGSEQFF	-	TRBV18	-	TRBJ2-1
TGTGCCGGTGGACTAGCGGGGTTAGATACGCAGTATTTT	CAGGLAGLDTQYF	once	TRBV30	TRBD2	TRBJ2-3
TGTGCCAGCAGCCCCCGGGACACTGATGGCTACACCTTC	CASSPRDTDGYTF	-	TRBV7-2	-	TRBJ1-2
TGTGCCAGCAGCACTAGCGGGTTCGGGGAGCTGTTTTTT	CASSTSGFGELFF	once	TRBV7-3	TRBD2	TRBJ2-2